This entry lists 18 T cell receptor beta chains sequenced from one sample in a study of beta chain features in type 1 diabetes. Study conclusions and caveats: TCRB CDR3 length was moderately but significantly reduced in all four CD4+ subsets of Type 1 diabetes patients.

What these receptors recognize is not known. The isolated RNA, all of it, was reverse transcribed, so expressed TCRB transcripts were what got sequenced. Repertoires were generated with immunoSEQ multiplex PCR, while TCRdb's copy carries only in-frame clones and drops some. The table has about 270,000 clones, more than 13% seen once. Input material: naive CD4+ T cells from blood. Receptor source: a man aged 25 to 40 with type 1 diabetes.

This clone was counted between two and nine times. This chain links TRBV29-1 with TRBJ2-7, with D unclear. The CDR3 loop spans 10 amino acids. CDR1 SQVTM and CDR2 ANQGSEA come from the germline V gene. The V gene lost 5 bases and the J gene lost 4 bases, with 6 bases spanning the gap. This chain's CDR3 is CSVLEYEQYF. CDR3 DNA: TGCAGCGTTCTGGAGTACGAGCAGTACTTC.

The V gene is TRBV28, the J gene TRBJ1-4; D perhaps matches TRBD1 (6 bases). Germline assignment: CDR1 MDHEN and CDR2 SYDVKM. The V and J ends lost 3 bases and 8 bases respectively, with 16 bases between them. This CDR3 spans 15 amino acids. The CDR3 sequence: CASSFPDRTGEKLFF. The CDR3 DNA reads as TGTGCCAGCAGTTTTCCCGATCGAACAGGGGAAAAACTGTTTTTT.

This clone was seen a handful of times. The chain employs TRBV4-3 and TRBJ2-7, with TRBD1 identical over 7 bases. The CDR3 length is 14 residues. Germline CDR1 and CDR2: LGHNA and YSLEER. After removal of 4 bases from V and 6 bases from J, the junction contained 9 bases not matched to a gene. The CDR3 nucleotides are TGCGCCAGCAGCCCCCAACTGAACAGGGGCGAGCAGTACTTC. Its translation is CASSPQLNRGEQYF.

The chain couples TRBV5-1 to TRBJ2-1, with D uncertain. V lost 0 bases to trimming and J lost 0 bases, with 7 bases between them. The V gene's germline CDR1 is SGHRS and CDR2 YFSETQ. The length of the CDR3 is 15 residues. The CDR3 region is CASSLGGRSYNEQFF. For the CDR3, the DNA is TGCGCCAGCAGCTTGGGCGGCCGCTCCTACAATGAGCAGTTCTTC. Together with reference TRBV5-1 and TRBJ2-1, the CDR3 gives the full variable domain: KAGVTQTPRYLIKTRGQQVTLSCSPISGHRSVSWYQQTPGQGLQFLFEYFSETQRNKGNFPGRFSGRQFSNSRSEMNVSTLELGDSALYLCASSLGGRSYNEQFFGPGTRLTVL.

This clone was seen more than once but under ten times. CDR3 in amino acids: CASRRGVRGNEQFF. CDR3 sequence (DNA): TGTGCCAGCAGGCGGGGGGTGAGGGGCAATGAGCAGTTCTTC. The chain recombines TRBV28 with TRBJ2-1; 8 nucleotides align to TRBD2. The CDR3 covers 14 residues. CDR1 is MDHEN, CDR2 SYDVKM, per germline. J lost 6 bases, V lost 6 bases, and 7 bases had no gene match.

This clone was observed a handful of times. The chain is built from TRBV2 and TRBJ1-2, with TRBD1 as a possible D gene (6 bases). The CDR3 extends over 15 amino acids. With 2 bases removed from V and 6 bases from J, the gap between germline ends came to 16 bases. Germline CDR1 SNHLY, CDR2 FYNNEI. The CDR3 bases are TGTGCCAGCAGTGAACCCAGGGGCCGTAGGGATGGCTACACCTTC. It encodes CASSEPRGRRDGYTF.

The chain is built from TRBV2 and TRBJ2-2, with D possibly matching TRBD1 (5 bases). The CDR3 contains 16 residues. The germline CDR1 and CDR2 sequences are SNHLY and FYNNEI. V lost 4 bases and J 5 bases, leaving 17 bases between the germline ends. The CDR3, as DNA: TGTGCCAGCAGTGCTGTAGGACACCGCTCTACCGGGGAGCTGTTTTTT. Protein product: CASSAVGHRSTGELFF.

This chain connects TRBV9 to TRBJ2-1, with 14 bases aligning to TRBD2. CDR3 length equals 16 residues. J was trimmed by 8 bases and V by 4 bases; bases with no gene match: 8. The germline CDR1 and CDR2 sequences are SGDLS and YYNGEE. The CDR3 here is CASSPRLAGGLYEQFF. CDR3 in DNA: TGTGCCAGCAGCCCAAGACTAGCGGGAGGGCTCTATGAGCAGTTCTTC.

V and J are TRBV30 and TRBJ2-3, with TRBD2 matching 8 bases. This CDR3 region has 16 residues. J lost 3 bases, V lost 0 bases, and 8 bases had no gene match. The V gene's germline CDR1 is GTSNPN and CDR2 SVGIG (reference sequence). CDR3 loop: CAWSVGAGGRTDTQYF. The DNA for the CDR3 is TGTGCCTGGAGTGTAGGGGCAGGCGGGAGGACAGATACGCAGTATTTT. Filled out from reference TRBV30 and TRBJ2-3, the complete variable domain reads SQTIHQWPATLVQPVGSPLSLECTVEGTSNPNLYWYRQAAGRGLQLLFYSVGIGQISSEVPQNLSASRPQDRQFILSSKKLLLSDSGFYLCAWSVGAGGRTDTQYFGPGTRLTVL.

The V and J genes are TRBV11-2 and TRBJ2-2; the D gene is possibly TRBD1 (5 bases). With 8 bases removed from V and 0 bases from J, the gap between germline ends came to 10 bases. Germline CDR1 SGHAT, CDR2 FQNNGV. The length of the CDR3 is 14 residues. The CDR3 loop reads CASCQGSNTGELFF. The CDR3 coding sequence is TGTGCCAGCTGTCAGGGATCGAACACCGGGGAGCTGTTTTTT.

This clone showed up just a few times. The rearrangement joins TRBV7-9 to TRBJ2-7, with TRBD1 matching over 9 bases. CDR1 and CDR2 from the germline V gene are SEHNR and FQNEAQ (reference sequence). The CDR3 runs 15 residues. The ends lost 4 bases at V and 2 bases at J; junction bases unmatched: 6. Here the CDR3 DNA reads TGTGCCAGCAGCTCAGACAGGGGGAAACCCTACGAGCAGTACTTC. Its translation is CASSSDRGKPYEQYF. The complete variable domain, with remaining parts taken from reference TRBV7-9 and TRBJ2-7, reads DTGVSQNPRHKITKRGQNVTFRCDPISEHNRLYWYRQTLGQGPEFLTYFQNEAQLEKSRLLSDRFSAERPKGSFSTLEIQRTEQGDSAMYLCASSSDRGKPYEQYFGPGTRLTVT.

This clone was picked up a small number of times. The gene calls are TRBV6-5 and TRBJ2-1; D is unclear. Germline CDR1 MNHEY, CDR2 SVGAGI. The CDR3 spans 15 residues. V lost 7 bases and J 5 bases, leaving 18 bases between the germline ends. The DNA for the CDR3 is TGTGCCAGCACCCGCGGCTACCGGAAGGACAATGAGCAGTTCTTC. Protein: CASTRGYRKDNEQFF.

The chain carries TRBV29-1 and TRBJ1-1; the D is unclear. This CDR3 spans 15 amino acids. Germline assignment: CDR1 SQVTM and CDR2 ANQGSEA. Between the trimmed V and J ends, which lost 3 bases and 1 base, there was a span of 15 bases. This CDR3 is CSVDAVGGANTEAFF. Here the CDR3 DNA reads TGCAGCGTTGATGCTGTAGGAGGAGCGAACACTGAAGCTTTCTTT.

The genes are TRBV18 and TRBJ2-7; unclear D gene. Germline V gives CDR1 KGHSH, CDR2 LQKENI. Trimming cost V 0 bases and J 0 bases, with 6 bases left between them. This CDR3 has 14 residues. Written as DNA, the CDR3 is TGTGCCAGCTCACCACCGGCCAGCTCCTACGAGCAGTACTTC. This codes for CASSPPASSYEQYF.

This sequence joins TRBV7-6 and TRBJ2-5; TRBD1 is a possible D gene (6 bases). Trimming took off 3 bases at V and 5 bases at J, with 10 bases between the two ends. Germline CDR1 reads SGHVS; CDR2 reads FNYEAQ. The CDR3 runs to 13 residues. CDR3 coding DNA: TGTGCCAGCAGCTTGGGGGCCTTCGAGACCCAGTACTTC. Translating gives CASSLGAFETQYF.

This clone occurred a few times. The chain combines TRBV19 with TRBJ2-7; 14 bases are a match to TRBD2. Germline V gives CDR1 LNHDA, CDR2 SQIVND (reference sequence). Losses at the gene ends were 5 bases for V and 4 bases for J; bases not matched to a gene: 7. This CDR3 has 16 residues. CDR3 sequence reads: CASSSSGTSGSYEQYF. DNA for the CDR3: TGTGCCAGTAGTTCCTCCGGGACTAGCGGGAGTTACGAGCAGTACTTC. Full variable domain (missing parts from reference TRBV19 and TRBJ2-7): DGGITQSPKYLFRKEGQNVTLSCEQNLNHDAMYWYRQDPGQGLRLIYYSQIVNDFQKGDIAEGYSVSREKKESFPLTVTSAQKNPTAFYLCASSSSGTSGSYEQYFGPGTRLTVT.

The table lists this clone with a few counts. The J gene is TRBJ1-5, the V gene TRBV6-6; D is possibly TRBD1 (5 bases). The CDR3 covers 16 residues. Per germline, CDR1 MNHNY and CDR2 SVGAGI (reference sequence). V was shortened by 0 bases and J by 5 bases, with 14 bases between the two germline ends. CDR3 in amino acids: CASSYSGGVQDQPQHF. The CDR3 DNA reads TGTGCCAGCAGTTACTCAGGAGGGGTGCAGGATCAGCCCCAGCATTTT.

CDR3: CAWSPLAGRSYEQYF. In DNA form, the CDR3 reads TGTGCCTGGAGTCCACTAGCGGGAAGGTCCTACGAGCAGTACTTC. This chain links TRBV30 with TRBJ2-7; 10 nucleotides agree with TRBD2. Germline V gives CDR1 GTSNPN, CDR2 SVGIG (reference sequence). The CDR3 runs to 15 residues. After removal of 2 bases from V and 1 base from J, the junction contained 5 bases not matched to a gene.